Each of the 30 T cell receptor beta chains below was sequenced from the same sample in a study of blood T cell repertoires in COVID-19. Repertoires were generated with immunoSEQ multiplex PCR, while TCRdb's copy carries only in-frame clones and drops some. The table includes roughly 150,000 clones, 75% to 85% detected once. What was sequenced was peripheral blood. All receptors derive from a woman of 80 years or more with acute or convalescent COVID-19.

This clone occurred once. The gene calls are TRBV3-1 (or the pseudogene TRBV3-2) and TRBJ2-1; no reliable D call. The V end lost 0 bases, the J end lost 5 bases, and 11 bases lay between the germline ends. The CDR3 loop spans 15 amino acids. CDR1 is LGHDT, CDR2 YNNKEL, per germline (reference sequence). The chain's CDR3 is CASSQERSRHNEQFF. The CDR3 DNA reads TGTGCCAGCAGCCAAGAACGGTCCCGCCACAATGAGCAGTTCTTC.

The V and J genes are TRBV5-1 and TRBJ1-2; no firm D call. Trimming left V 0 bases short and J 4 bases short, with 10 bases between. The germline V gene has CDR1 SGHRS and CDR2 YFSETQ. The CDR3 is made up of 14 amino acids. CDR3 sequence: CASSLATSSYGYTF. The CDR3 DNA sequence: TGCGCCAGCAGCTTGGCAACTTCCTCCTATGGCTACACCTTC.

The rearrangement uses TRBV7-9 and TRBJ2-2, with 7 bases matching TRBD1. Germline-derived CDR1 and CDR2 are SEHNR and FQNEAQ (reference sequence). The V gene end was trimmed by 1 base and the J gene end by 1 base; junction bases not matched to a gene: 3. CDR3 length: 16 residues. Here the CDR3 DNA reads TGTGCCAGCAGCTTAGACCGGACAGGGAACACCGGGGAGCTGTTTTTT. This gives the protein CASSLDRTGNTGELFF.

V gene TRBV5-5 combines with J gene TRBJ1-5; 10 bases map to TRBD1. This CDR3 is 15 amino acids long. Germline V gene sequence: CDR1 SGHKS, CDR2 YYEKEE (reference sequence). V shed 4 bases and J 5 bases; nucleotides not matched to a gene: 6. CDR3 loop: CASSTGTGVDQPQHF. For the CDR3, the DNA is TGTGCCAGCAGCACCGGGACAGGGGTTGATCAGCCCCAGCATTTT.

The chain uses TRBV10-3 and TRBJ2-1, with 8 bases matching TRBD2. The germline gives CDR1 ENHRY, CDR2 SYGVKD. The CDR3 has 17 amino acids. V was clipped by 0 bases and J by 8 bases; unmatched bases: 12. DNA for the CDR3: TGTGCCATCAGTGAGTCCAACTTGCGGGAGGATACATATGAGCAGTTCTTC. Protein sequence: CAISESNLREDTYEQFF.

This clone was detected only a few times. The chain links TRBV6-2 or TRBV6-3 to TRBJ1-5; D not resolved. The CDR3 totals 17 residues. Trimming took 6 bases from V and 0 from J, leaving 18 bases between them. In germline, CDR1 is MNHEY, CDR2 SVGEGT. In DNA form, the CDR3 reads TGTGCCAGCAGCGGAGAGCGGGGTCCTTATAGCAATCAGCCCCAGCATTTT. This codes for CASSGERGPYSNQPQHF.

This sequence joins TRBV5-4 and TRBJ1-6, with D possibly being TRBD1 (5 bases). Trimming pared 3 bases from V and 10 bases from J, leaving 14 bases between. The CDR3 loop spans 14 amino acids. In germline, CDR1 is SGHNT, CDR2 YYREEE (reference sequence). DNA of the CDR3: TGTGCCAGCAGCTCCCTGGGGGGGAGATCACCCCTCCACTTT. Translation: CASSSLGGRSPLHF.

The rearrangement joins TRBV15 to TRBJ1-4; 10 nucleotides agree with TRBD1. Trimming removed 9 bases from V and 5 bases from J; junction bases left unmatched: 3. Looked up from germline, CDR1 is LNHNV and CDR2 is YYDKDF (reference sequence). The CDR3 loop spans 13 amino acids. The CDR3 sequence: CATGTGENEKLFF. In DNA form, the CDR3 reads TGTGCCACAGGGACAGGGGAGAATGAAAAACTGTTTTTT.

The chain employs TRBV7-2 and TRBJ2-3; weak D call: TRBD1 (5 bases). V shed 6 bases and J shed 4 bases, with 14 bases lying between them. CDR1 is SGHTA, CDR2 FQGNSA, per germline. CDR3 length: 14 residues. CDR3 in amino acids: CASRRQPSADTQYF. The DNA for the CDR3 is TGTGCCAGCAGACGACAGCCCAGTGCAGATACGCAGTATTTT.

This clone was recorded a few times. This sequence joins TRBV28 and TRBJ2-2, with D maybe TRBD1 (6 bases). Germline V lookup: CDR1 MDHEN, CDR2 SYDVKM. There are 16 residues in the CDR3. Trimming took 9 bases from V and 4 from J, leaving 21 bases between them. The CDR3, as DNA: TGTGCCAGAATAGTTTACAGGGAGCGTAGCACCGGGGAGCTGTTTTTT. Amino acid sequence: CARIVYRERSTGELFF.

This chain joins TRBV30 and TRBJ1-4, with no clear D. V was trimmed by 2 bases and J by 10 bases, leaving 11 bases between them. This CDR3 has 12 amino acids. Germline CDR1 reads GTSNPN; CDR2 reads SVGIG (reference sequence). The CDR3 is CAWSLNPGKLFF. CDR3 DNA sequence: TGTGCCTGGAGTCTAAATCCTGGAAAACTGTTTTTT.

This clone came up a few times. The CDR3 DNA sequence: TGTGCCAGCAGTTTAACCGGGACAGGGTCTATGTTCACTAATGAAAAACTGTTTTTT. Amino acids: CASSLTGTGSMFTNEKLFF. V is TRBV27 and J is TRBJ1-4; 9 nucleotides match TRBD1. The length of the CDR3 is 19 residues. Unmatched junction bases numbered 12, after V lost 2 bases and J lost 2 bases. Germline values: CDR1 MNHEY, CDR2 SMNVEV (reference sequence).

V is TRBV27 and J is TRBJ1-2; no definite D call. Trimming pared 0 bases from V and 3 bases from J, leaving 11 bases between. The CDR3 sequence is 15 residues long. CDR1 MNHEY and CDR2 SMNVEV come from the germline V gene (reference sequence). CDR3 nucleotide sequence: TGTGCCAGCAGTTTATCGATGGCGGCTTACTATGGCTACACCTTC. This codes for CASSLSMAAYYGYTF.

The chain employs TRBV5-1 and TRBJ2-3; weak D call: TRBD1 (6 bases). With 4 bases removed from V and 6 bases from J, the gap between germline ends came to 15 bases. There are 14 residues in the CDR3. The germline gives CDR1 SGHRS, CDR2 YFSETQ. CDR3 loop: CASSPQGTSDTQYF. The CDR3 coding sequence is TGCGCCAGCAGCCCTCAGGGGACCAGCGATACGCAGTATTTT.

There are a few counts of this clone. The rearrangement uses TRBV5-4 and TRBJ2-1; 7 nucleotides align to TRBD2. V gave up 2 bases and J gave up 5 bases; unmatched junction bases: 4. The CDR3 extends over 14 amino acids. Germline assignment: CDR1 SGHNT and CDR2 YYREEE (reference sequence). The CDR3 nucleotides read TGTGCCAGCAGCTTACCGGGACTACACAATGAGCAGTTCTTC. The encoded protein is CASSLPGLHNEQFF.

The gene calls are TRBV5-1 and TRBJ2-1, with D possibly matching TRBD2 (5 bases). The CDR3 contains 12 residues. Germline CDR1 reads SGHRS; CDR2 reads YFSETQ. Trimming pared 7 bases from V and 6 bases from J, leaving 11 bases between. DNA for the CDR3: TGCGCCAGCTTTCTGGGAGCCAATGAGCAGTTCTTC. This gives the protein CASFLGANEQFF. Supplemented by reference TRBV5-1 and TRBJ2-1, the full variable domain reads KAGVTQTPRYLIKTRGQQVTLSCSPISGHRSVSWYQQTPGQGLQFLFEYFSETQRNKGNFPGRFSGRQFSNSRSEMNVSTLELGDSALYLCASFLGANEQFFGPGTRLTVL.

The gene calls are TRBV27 and TRBJ1-3; TRBD1 is a possible D gene (6 bases). V was trimmed by 3 bases and J by 6 bases, leaving 12 bases between them. CDR3 length: 14 amino acids. Germline CDR1 MNHEY, CDR2 SMNVEV (reference sequence). The CDR3 DNA reads as TGTGCCAGCAGTTTGGACAGAGAGTTAAACACCATATATTTT. Its protein product is CASSLDRELNTIYF.

V usage is TRBV6-6 and J usage is TRBJ2-7; 10 bases fit TRBD1. Trimming at V came to 6 bases and at J to 2 bases, leaving 4 bases not matched to a gene. The CDR3 consists of 14 residues. Germline V lookup: CDR1 MNHNY, CDR2 SVGAGI (reference sequence). CDR3 loop: CASSGGTGAYEQYF. Written as DNA, the CDR3 is TGTGCCAGCAGCGGGGGGACAGGGGCCTACGAGCAGTACTTC.

The chain employs TRBV5-1 and TRBJ2-7; 14 positions match TRBD2. Germline lookup yields CDR1 SGHRS and CDR2 YFSETQ. The CDR3 consists of 16 residues. J gave up 0 bases and V 3 bases, and 2 bases lay outside the gene matches. The CDR3 reads CASSSGTSGSSYEQYF. CDR3 coding DNA: TGCGCCAGCAGCTCAGGGACTAGCGGGAGCTCCTACGAGCAGTACTTC.

The chain is built from TRBV10-3 and TRBJ2-5, with 8 positions matching TRBD2. The germline V gene has CDR1 ENHRY and CDR2 SYGVKD. Trimming removed 2 bases from V and 5 bases from J; junction bases left unmatched: 7. CDR3 length: 15 amino acids. The CDR3 sequence: CAISEIGGAGETQYF. The CDR3 nucleotides are TGTGCCATCAGTGAGATCGGGGGGGCTGGGGAGACCCAGTACTTC.

A word on this clone: One end of the junction is discordant with germline, which a read error may explain. The chain combines TRBV7-8 with TRBJ2-3; 8 bases are a match to TRBD1. In germline, CDR1 is SGHVS, CDR2 FQNEAQ. This CDR3 contains 13 residues. CDR3 sequence (DNA): TGTGCCAGCAGCTTCCATGGGACAGGCGCCAAAAATTTT. It is translated as CASSFHGTGAKNF.

J is TRBJ1-1 and V is TRBV2, with 7 positions matching TRBD1. Germline assignment: CDR1 SNHLY and CDR2 FYNNEI. The CDR3 contains 18 residues. With 0 bases clipped from V and 0 bases from J, the junction kept 10 bases outside the gene matches. As DNA, the CDR3 is TGTGCCAGCAGTGAAGCGGTGACAGGGTGGGTTATGAACACTGAAGCTTTCTTT. Protein sequence: CASSEAVTGWVMNTEAFF.

The J gene is TRBJ2-7, the V gene TRBV5-1; TRBD1 is a possible D gene (5 bases). The germline V gene has CDR1 SGHRS and CDR2 YFSETQ. V was cut by 3 bases and J by 4 bases, with 11 bases left in between. The CDR3 spans 13 residues. The CDR3 spells CASSSDSVYEQYF. In DNA form, the CDR3 reads TGCGCCAGCAGCTCAGACAGTGTTTACGAGCAGTACTTC.

The CDR3 DNA follows: TGTGCCAGCAGCTTAGGGGTACAGGGGGCAAATGAGCAGTTCTTC. Protein: CASSLGVQGANEQFF. The chain links TRBV7-9 to TRBJ2-1, with 9 positions matching TRBD1. The CDR3 runs to 15 residues. Germline lookup yields CDR1 SEHNR and CDR2 FQNEAQ (reference sequence). V gave up 1 base and J gave up 7 bases; unmatched junction bases: 5.

V and J are TRBV7-9 and TRBJ2-7; 9 bases map to TRBD1. The CDR3 is made up of 14 amino acids. The V gene end was trimmed by 4 bases and the J gene end by 3 bases; junction bases not matched to a gene: 4. Germline CDR1 is SEHNR and CDR2 is FQNEAQ (reference sequence). CDR3 DNA: TGTGCCAGCAGCTCGACGACAGGGGGCTACGAGCAGTACTTC. It specifies CASSSTTGGYEQYF.

This chain links TRBV24-1 with TRBJ2-5, with TRBD2 matching 8 bases. The germline CDR1 and CDR2 sequences are KGHDR and SFDVKD. The CDR3 length is 16 residues. V was clipped by 6 bases and J by 1 base; unmatched bases: 9. CDR3 nucleotides: TGTGCCACCAGTTCAAATAAGCGGGGGTTCCAAGAGACCCAGTACTTC. This translates into CATSSNKRGFQETQYF.

This sequence joins TRBV28 and TRBJ1-5; D is undetermined. Trimming took off 2 bases at V and 7 bases at J, with 6 bases between the two ends. Germline V gene data show CDR1 as MDHEN and CDR2 as SYDVKM. This CDR3 has 12 residues. CDR3 sequence reads: CASSLGQQPQHF. CDR3 in DNA: TGTGCCAGCAGTTTAGGCCAACAGCCCCAGCATTTT.

This clone was counted a single time. The chain uses TRBV5-1 and TRBJ1-1, with a tentative D call TRBD1 (6 bases). The CDR3 runs 14 residues. Germline V gene data show CDR1 as SGHRS and CDR2 as YFSETQ. V shed 0 bases and J shed 3 bases, with 9 bases lying between them. The CDR3 DNA follows: TGCGCCAGCAGCTTGGCTGGACAGTACACTGAAGCTTTCTTT. Translating it yields CASSLAGQYTEAFF.

The V gene is TRBV5-1, the J gene TRBJ2-7, with D unclear. The CDR3 is 11 amino acids. V lost 2 bases and J 4 bases, leaving 4 bases between the germline ends. CDR1 is SGHRS, CDR2 YFSETQ, per germline. CDR3 DNA sequence: TGCGCCAGCAGCTTTCCGTACGAGCAGTACTTC. As protein: CASSFPYEQYF.

The V call is TRBV25-1, the J call TRBJ1-2; no firm D call. CDR1 and CDR2 (germline): MGHDK, SYGVNS. The CDR3 has 16 amino acids. V lost 0 bases and J 7 bases, leaving 18 bases between the germline ends. This chain's CDR3 is CASSEYETRTYGGYTF. The DNA of the CDR3 is TGTGCCAGCAGTGAATATGAGACTAGGACTTACGGTGGCTACACCTTC.